These T cell receptor beta chains were read from a single sample in a study of blood T cell repertoires in COVID-19. Assay used: immunoSEQ multiplex PCR; TCRdb lists only in-frame clones, some missing. The repertoire holds around 500,000 clones, with over 75% as singletons. Sequenced input: PBMCs or T cells enriched from blood (not recorded which). These receptors were obtained from a woman aged 40 to 55 who had recovered from COVID-19. CDR3s include the opening cysteine and the closing phenylalanine or tryptophan. A D gene is named only where the DNA matches it firmly. Clone size, where shown, is once, few, many, or a class for clones that have expanded.

TRBV4-3	NA	NA	TRBJ2-7	CASSQNRDSYYEQYF	TGCGCCAGCAGCCAGAACCGGGACTCATACTACGAGCAGTACTTC
TRBV6-5	TRBD1	NA	TRBJ1-2	CASSRGTGDNYGYTF	TGTGCCAGCTCCCGGGGGACAGGAGATAACTATGGCTACACCTTC
TRBV6-5	TRBD1	NA	TRBJ1-2	CASSRGTGRYGYTF	TGTGCCAGCAGTAGGGGGACAGGCCGCTATGGCTACACCTTC
TRBV6-2/TRBV6-3	TRBD2	NA	TRBJ2-7	CASSYAPGTRGYEQYF	TGTGCCAGCAGTTACGCCCCCGGGACTAGGGGCTACGAGCAGTACTTC
TRBV6-5	TRBD2	NA	TRBJ2-5	CASSYSTSGRATQYF	TGTGCCAGCAGTTACTCGACTAGCGGGAGGGCGACCCAGTACTTC
TRBV2	TRBD1	NA	TRBJ2-1	CASSEGQGARPQFF	TGTGCCAGCAGTGAAGGGCAGGGGGCGAGGCCGCAGTTCTTC
TRBV24-1	NA	NA	TRBJ1-5	CATSESAYNQPQHF	TGTGCCACCAGTGAATCTGCCTACAATCAGCCCCAGCATTTT
TRBV5-8	TRBD1	NA	TRBJ2-3	CASSRGTGDTQYF	TGTGCCAGCAGCCGGGGGACAGGCGATACGCAGTATTTT
TRBV27	NA	NA	TRBJ1-2	CASSFSGFNGYTF	TGTGCCAGCAGTTTCTCAGGGTTTAATGGCTACACCTTC
TRBV11-3	TRBD1	few	TRBJ2-2	CASSPGQGVAGLMFF	TGTGCCAGCAGTCCGGGACAGGGGGTTGCGGGGTTGATGTTTTTT
TRBV4-1	TRBD1	NA	TRBJ1-1	CASSQDRGTGVVTEAFF	TGCGCCAGCAGCCAAGATCGGGGGACAGGGGTGGTCACTGAAGCTTTCTTT
TRBV6-4	NA	once	TRBJ2-7	CASSVLQGDEQYF	TGTGCCAGCAGTGTGCTTCAGGGCGACGAGCAGTACTTC
TRBV12-3/TRBV12-4	TRBD1	NA	TRBJ2-7	CASRGTEPYEQYF	TGTGCCAGCAGGGGGACAGAGCCCTACGAGCAGTACTTC
TRBV9	NA	NA	TRBJ1-1	CASSVGWGGTNTEAFF	TGTGCCAGCAGCGTAGGATGGGGCGGAACGAACACTGAAGCTTTCTTT
TRBV6-5	NA	few	TRBJ1-2	CASSLKPGSNYGYTF	TGTGCCAGCAGTCTAAAACCGGGATCAAACTATGGCTACACCTTC
TRBV5-8	TRBD1	NA	TRBJ1-2	CASSGRGDRVSHGYTF	TGTGCCAGCAGCGGCAGGGGGGACAGGGTCTCTCATGGCTACACCTTC
TRBV18	NA	once	TRBJ1-2	CASSPQDPGVGMDGYTF	TGTGCCAGCTCACCACAGGATCCGGGAGTGGGTATGGATGGCTACACCTTC